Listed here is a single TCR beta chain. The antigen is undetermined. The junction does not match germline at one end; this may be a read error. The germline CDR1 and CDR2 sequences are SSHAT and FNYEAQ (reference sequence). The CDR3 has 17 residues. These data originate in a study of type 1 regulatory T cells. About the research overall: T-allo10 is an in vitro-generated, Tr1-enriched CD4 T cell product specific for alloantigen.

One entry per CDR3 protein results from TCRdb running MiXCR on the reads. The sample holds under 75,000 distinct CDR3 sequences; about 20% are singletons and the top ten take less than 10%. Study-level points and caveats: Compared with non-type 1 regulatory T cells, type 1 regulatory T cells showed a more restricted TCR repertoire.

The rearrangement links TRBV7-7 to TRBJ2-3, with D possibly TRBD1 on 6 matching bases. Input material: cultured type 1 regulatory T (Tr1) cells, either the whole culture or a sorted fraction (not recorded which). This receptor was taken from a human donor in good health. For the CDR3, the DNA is TGTGCTAGCAGCCCCCAACGCTTCCAGGGGTTAGGGGATACGCAGTATTTT. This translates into CASSPQRFQGLGDTQYF.